This T cell receptor beta chain was recorded in a study of T-cell reconstitution after alpha-beta-depleted transplantation in children. Many counts were recorded for this clonotype. The library targeted TCRbeta and was prepared with unique molecular identifiers. From the PCR reads, TCRdb called clonotypes with MiXCR, one entry per CDR3 protein. The sample includes 600,000 to 700,000 distinct CDR3 sequences, approximately 15% of them seen just once. Germline V gene sequence: CDR1 DFQATT, CDR2 SNEGSKA (reference sequence). The CDR3 length is 17 residues. J gave up 4 bases and V 0 bases, and 12 bases lay outside the gene matches.

This sample comprised PBMCs from the stem cell graft donor, obtained from the stem cell graft. J is TRBJ1-5 and V is TRBV20-1; 7 bases are shared with TRBD1. This sequence originates from a human donor who donated a stem cell graft to a child with acute myeloid leukemia. Here the CDR3 reads CSARDDGQDLVNQPQHF. The CDR3, as DNA: TGCAGTGCTAGAGATGATGGACAGGATCTAGTGAATCAGCCCCAGCATTTT.